The text below deals with one TCR beta chain. Its target is unknown. This CDR3 contains 14 residues. Germline assignment: CDR1 MGHRA and CDR2 YSYEKL. The germline V and J ends were trimmed by 4 bases and 5 bases, with 12 bases remaining between them. The source of the sample is a study of T cell repertoires in cytomegalovirus infection. At the level of the study: It can be stated that public TCR beta signatures indicated CMV infection as well as a matching HLA type. Whole-study results and caveats: Adding up the frequency of public TCR beta families identified people who carried CMV plus the relevant HLA. In two of eight donors, the top clonotype was HLA-C-restricted CMV-specific.

TCRdb itself ran the reads through MiXCR, one entry per CDR3 protein. Among fewer than 550,000 distinct CDR3 sequences listed, roughly 30% were seen once. The J gene is TRBJ1-5, the V gene TRBV4-1; D unresolved. This TCR came from a human donor in good health (CMV status not recorded). Some clones in this sample may be carry-over from other donors' samples. Sequenced: PBMCs. In DNA, the CDR3 is TGCGCCAGCAGCCGAGAGCACACGGATCAGCCCCAGCATTTT. Translated, it gives CASSREHTDQPQHF.